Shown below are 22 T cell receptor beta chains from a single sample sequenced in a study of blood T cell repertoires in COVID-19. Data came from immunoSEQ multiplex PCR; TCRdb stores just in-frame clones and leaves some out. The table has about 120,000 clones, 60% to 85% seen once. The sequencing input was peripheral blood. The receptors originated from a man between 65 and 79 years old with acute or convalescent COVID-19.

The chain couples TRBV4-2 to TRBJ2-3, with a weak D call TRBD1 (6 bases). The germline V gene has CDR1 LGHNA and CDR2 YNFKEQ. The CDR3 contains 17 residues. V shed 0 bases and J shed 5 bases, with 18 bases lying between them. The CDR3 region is CASSQDLSTGQIDTQYF. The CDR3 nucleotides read TGTGCCAGCAGCCAAGATTTAAGTACAGGGCAGATAGATACGCAGTATTTT.

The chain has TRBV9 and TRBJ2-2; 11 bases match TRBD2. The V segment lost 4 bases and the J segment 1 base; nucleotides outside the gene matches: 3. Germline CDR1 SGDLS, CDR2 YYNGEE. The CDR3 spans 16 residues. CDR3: CASSIGTSGNTGELFF. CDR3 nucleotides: TGTGCCAGCAGCATTGGGACTAGCGGGAACACCGGGGAGCTGTTTTTT.

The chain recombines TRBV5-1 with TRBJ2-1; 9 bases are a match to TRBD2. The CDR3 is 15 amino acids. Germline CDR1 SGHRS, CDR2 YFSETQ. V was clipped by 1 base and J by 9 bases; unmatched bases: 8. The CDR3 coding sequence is TGCGCCAGCAGCTTGATGACTAGCGGTTCAGGTGAGCAGTTCTTC. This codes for CASSLMTSGSGEQFF.

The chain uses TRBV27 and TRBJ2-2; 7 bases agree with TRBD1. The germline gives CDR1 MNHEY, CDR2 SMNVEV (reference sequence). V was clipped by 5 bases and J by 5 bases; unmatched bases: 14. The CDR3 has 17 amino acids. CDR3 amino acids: CASSRPVTGFVTGELFF. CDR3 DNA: TGTGCCAGCAGTCGGCCGGTGACAGGGTTTGTAACCGGGGAGCTGTTTTTT.

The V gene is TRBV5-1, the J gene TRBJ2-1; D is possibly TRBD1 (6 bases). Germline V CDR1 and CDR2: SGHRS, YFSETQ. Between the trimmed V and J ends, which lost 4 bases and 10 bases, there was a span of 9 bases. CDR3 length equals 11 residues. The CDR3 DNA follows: TGCGCCAGCAGCATACAGGGAGAGCAGTTCTTC. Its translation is CASSIQGEQFF. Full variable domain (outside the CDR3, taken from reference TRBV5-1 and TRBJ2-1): KAGVTQTPRYLIKTRGQQVTLSCSPISGHRSVSWYQQTPGQGLQFLFEYFSETQRNKGNFPGRFSGRQFSNSRSEMNVSTLELGDSALYLCASSIQGEQFFGPGTRLTVL.

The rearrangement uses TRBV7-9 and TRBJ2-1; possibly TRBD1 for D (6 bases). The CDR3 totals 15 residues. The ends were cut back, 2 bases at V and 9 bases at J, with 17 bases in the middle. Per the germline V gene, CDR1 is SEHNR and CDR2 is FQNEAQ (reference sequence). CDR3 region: CASSLRAGVGFEQFF. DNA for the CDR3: TGTGCCAGCAGCTTACGGGCAGGGGTTGGGTTTGAGCAGTTCTTC.

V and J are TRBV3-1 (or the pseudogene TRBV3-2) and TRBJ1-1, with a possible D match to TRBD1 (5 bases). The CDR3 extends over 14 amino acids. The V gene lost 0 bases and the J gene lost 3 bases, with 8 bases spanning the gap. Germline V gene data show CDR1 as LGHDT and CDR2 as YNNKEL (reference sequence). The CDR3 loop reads CASSQERGYTEAFF. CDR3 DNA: TGTGCCAGCAGCCAAGAACGGGGGTACACTGAAGCTTTCTTT.

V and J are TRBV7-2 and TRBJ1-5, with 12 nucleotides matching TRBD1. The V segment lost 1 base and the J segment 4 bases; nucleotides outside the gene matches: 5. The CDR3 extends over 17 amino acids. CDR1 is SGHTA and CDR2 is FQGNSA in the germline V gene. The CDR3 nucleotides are TGTGCCAGCAGCTTAGGAAGGGACAGGGGGCCTAATCAGCCCCAGCATTTT. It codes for CASSLGRDRGPNQPQHF.

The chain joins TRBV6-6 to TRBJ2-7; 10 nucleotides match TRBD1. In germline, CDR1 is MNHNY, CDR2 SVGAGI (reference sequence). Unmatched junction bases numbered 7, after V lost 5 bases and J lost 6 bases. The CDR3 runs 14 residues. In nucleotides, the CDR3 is TGTGCCAGCAGTCTCCGGGACAGGGGTGGCGAGCAGTACTTC. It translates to CASSLRDRGGEQYF.

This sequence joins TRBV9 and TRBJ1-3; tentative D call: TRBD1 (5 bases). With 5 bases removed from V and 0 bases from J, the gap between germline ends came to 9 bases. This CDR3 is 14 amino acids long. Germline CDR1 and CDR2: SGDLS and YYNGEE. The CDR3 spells CASRPRVSGNTIYF. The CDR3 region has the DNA TGTGCCAGCAGGCCCAGGGTCTCTGGAAACACCATATATTTT.

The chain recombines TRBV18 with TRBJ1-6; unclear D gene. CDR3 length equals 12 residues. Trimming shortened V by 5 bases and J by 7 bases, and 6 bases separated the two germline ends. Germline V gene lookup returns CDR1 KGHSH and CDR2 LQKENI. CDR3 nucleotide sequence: TGTGCCAGCTCAACAGAGAATTCACCCCTCCACTTT. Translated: CASSTENSPLHF.

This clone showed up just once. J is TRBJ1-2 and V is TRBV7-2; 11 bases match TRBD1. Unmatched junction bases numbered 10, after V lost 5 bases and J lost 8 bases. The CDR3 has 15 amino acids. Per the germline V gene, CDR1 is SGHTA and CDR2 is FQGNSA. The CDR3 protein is CASSPVSGTGGGYTF. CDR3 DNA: TGTGCCAGCAGCCCGGTTTCCGGGACAGGGGGAGGCTACACCTTC.

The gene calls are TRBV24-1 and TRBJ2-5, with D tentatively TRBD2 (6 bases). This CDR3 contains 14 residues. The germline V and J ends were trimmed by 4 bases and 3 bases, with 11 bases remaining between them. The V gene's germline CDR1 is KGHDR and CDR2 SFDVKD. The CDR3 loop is CATSEQTSEETQYF. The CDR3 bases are TGTGCCACCAGTGAACAGACTAGTGAAGAGACCCAGTACTTC.

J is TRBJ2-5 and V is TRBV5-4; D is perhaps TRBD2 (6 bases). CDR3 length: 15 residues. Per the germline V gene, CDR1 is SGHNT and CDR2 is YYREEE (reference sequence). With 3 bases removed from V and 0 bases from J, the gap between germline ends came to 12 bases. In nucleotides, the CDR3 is TGTGCCAGCAGCTCCGGGAGACTGTACCAAGAGACCCAGTACTTC. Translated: CASSSGRLYQETQYF.

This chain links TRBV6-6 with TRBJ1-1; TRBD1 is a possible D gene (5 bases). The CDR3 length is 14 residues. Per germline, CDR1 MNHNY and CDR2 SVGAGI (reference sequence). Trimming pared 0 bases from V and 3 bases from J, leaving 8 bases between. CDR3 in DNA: TGTGCCAGCAGTTACTCGGGAGGGGACACTGAAGCTTTCTTT. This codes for CASSYSGGDTEAFF.

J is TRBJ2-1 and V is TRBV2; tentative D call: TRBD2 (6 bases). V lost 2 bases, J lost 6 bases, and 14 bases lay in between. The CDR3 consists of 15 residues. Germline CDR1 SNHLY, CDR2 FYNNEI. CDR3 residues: CASSEQGGAGNEQFF. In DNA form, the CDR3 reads TGTGCCAGCAGTGAACAGGGCGGGGCGGGCAATGAGCAGTTCTTC.

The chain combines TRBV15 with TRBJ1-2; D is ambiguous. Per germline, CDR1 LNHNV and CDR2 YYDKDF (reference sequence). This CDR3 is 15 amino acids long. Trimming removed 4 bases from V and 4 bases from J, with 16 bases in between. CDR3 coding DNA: TGTGCCACCAGCAATCAAGCGACCGTCGTCTATGGCTACACCTTC. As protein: CATSNQATVVYGYTF.

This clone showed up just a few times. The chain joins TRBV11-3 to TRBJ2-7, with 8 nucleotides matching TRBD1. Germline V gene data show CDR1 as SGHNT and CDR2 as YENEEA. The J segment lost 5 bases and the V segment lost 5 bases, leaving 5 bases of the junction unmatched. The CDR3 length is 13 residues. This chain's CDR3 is CASSPGQGHEQYF. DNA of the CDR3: TGTGCCAGCAGCCCCGGACAGGGCCACGAGCAGTACTTC.

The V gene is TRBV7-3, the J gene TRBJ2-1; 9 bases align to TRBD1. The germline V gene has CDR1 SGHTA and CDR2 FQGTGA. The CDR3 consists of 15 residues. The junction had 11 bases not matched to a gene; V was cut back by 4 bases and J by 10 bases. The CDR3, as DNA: TGTGCCAGCAGCTCCGGGACAGGGTATGGGAGAGAGCAGTTCTTC. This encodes CASSSGTGYGREQFF.

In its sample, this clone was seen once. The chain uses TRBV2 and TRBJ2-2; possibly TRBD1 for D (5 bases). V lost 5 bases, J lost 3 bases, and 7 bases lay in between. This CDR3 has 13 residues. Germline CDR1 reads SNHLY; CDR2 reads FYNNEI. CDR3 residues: CASSQGYTGELFF. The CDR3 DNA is TGTGCCAGCAGTCAGGGTTACACCGGGGAGCTGTTTTTT. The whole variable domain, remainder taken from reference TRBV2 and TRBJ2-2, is EPEVTQTPSHQVTQMGQEVILRCVPISNHLYFYWYRQILGQKVEFLVSFYNNEISEKSEIFDDQFSVERPDGSNFTLKIRSTKLEDSAMYFCASSQGYTGELFFGEGSRLTVL.

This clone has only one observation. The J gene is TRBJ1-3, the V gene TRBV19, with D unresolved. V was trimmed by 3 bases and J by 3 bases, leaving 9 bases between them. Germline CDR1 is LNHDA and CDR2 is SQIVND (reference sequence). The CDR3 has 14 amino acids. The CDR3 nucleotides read TGTGCCAGTAGTATCTCTGTCTTTGGAAACACCATATATTTT. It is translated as CASSISVFGNTIYF. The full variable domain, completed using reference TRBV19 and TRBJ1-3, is DGGITQSPKYLFRKEGQNVTLSCEQNLNHDAMYWYRQDPGQGLRLIYYSQIVNDFQKGDIAEGYSVSREKKESFPLTVTSAQKNPTAFYLCASSISVFGNTIYFGEGSWLTVV.

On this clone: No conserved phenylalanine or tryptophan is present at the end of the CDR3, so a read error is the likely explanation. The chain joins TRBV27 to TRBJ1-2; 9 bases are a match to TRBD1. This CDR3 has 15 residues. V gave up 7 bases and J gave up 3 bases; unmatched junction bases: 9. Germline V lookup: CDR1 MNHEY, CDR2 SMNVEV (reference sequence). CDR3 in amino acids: CASTPGTGLYYGYTL. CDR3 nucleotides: TGTGCCAGCACCCCAGGGACAGGGTTATACTATGGCTACACCCTC.